The 20 T cell receptor beta chains presented below share a single source sample, sequenced in a study of PD-1 blockade in mismatch repair-deficient tumors. TCRdb keeps only in-frame clones here, not all; method: immunoSEQ multiplex PCR. The sample records more than 85,000 clones, over 75% being singletons. Sequences were derived from peripheral blood, sampled approximately 8 months after starting pembrolizumab. These receptors all come from an adult with mismatch repair-deficient cancer.

The genes are TRBV10-3 and TRBJ1-3; D call uncertain. The CDR3 extends over 15 amino acids. V was cut by 0 bases and J by 1 base, with 7 bases left in between. Germline CDR1 and CDR2: ENHRY and SYGVKD. DNA of the CDR3: TGTGCCATCAGTGAGTCTGGGGATTCTGGAAACACCATATATTTT. Amino acids: CAISESGDSGNTIYF.

This clone was detected only a few times. The rearrangement uses TRBV6-1 and TRBJ1-1; the match to TRBD1 covers 10 bases. The CDR3 contains 14 residues. V shed 8 bases and J 11 bases; nucleotides not matched to a gene: 14. Germline values: CDR1 MNHNS, CDR2 SASEGT. CDR3 coding DNA: TGTGCCAGCTATGACAGGGGGCCTCTATCCAAGGCTTTCTTT. It codes for CASYDRGPLSKAFF.

Worth noting for this clone: The same CDR3 arises from other DNA sequences in this sample as well. This chain uses TRBV19 with TRBJ2-7, with D unclear. CDR1 and CDR2 from the germline V gene are LNHDA and SQIVND (reference sequence). Trimming took off 3 bases at V and 0 bases at J, with 9 bases between the two ends. The CDR3 spans 14 residues. This CDR3 reads CASSIVGSSYEQYF. In DNA, the CDR3 is TGTGCCAGTAGTATTGTAGGTAGCTCCTACGAGCAGTACTTC. Full variable domain (remainder filled in from reference TRBV19 and TRBJ2-7): DGGITQSPKYLFRKEGQNVTLSCEQNLNHDAMYWYRQDPGQGLRLIYYSQIVNDFQKGDIAEGYSVSREKKESFPLTVTSAQKNPTAFYLCASSIVGSSYEQYFGPGTRLTVT.

In this sample, this clone turned up a few times. This chain uses TRBV19 with TRBJ2-2; 8 bases fit TRBD2. CDR3 length: 17 residues. After removal of 0 bases from V and 5 bases from J, the junction contained 8 bases not matched to a gene. CDR1 and CDR2 (germline): LNHDA, SQIVND (reference sequence). The CDR3 bases are TGTGCCAGTAGTATAGATCCCGCCGGGGGGGGAACCGGGGAGCTGTTTTTT. Translated: CASSIDPAGGGTGELFF.

The J gene is TRBJ1-4, the V gene TRBV11-3; the match to TRBD1 covers 9 bases. Looked up from germline, CDR1 is SGHNT and CDR2 is YENEEA. J lost 7 bases, V lost 5 bases, and 5 bases had no gene match. The CDR3 is 14 amino acids. This CDR3 is CASSRDRAGEKLFF. The CDR3 nucleotides are TGTGCCAGCAGCCGGGACAGGGCGGGTGAAAAACTGTTTTTT.

This chain joins TRBV4-1 and TRBJ2-1; 8 bases fit TRBD2. This CDR3 is 16 amino acids long. J lost 1 base, V lost 4 bases, and 6 bases had no gene match. The germline V gene has CDR1 MGHRA and CDR2 YSYEKL. CDR3 nucleotide sequence: TGCGCCAGCAGCCCGCCCAGCGGGAGATCCTACAATGAGCAGTTCTTC. This translates into CASSPPSGRSYNEQFF.

This chain links TRBV10-3 with TRBJ2-1; TRBD2 aligns across 13 bases. CDR3 length: 15 residues. Losses at the gene ends were 10 bases for V and 8 bases for J; bases not matched to a gene: 11. Germline values: CDR1 ENHRY, CDR2 SYGVKD. The CDR3 is CATGLAGDRGDEQFF. CDR3 nucleotide sequence: TGTGCCACCGGACTAGCGGGGGACCGAGGGGATGAGCAGTTCTTC.

The chain couples TRBV7-2 to TRBJ2-7; the match to TRBD2 covers 10 bases. The germline gives CDR1 SGHTA, CDR2 FQGNSA. J was trimmed by 3 bases and V by 6 bases; bases with no gene match: 5. The CDR3 extends over 14 amino acids. The CDR3 loop is CASRQREGYYEQYF. The CDR3 DNA reads TGTGCCAGCAGACAGCGGGAGGGCTACTACGAGCAGTACTTC. The full variable domain, its missing parts supplied by reference TRBV7-2 and TRBJ2-7, is GAGVSQSPSNKVTEKGKDVELRCDPISGHTALYWYRQSLGQGLEFLIYFQGNSAPDKSGLPSDRFSAERTGGSVSTLTIQRTQQEDSAVYLCASRQREGYYEQYFGPGTRLTVT.

The rearrangement uses TRBV5-1 and TRBJ2-1, with TRBD1 as a possible D gene (5 bases). Trimming cost V 4 bases and J 5 bases, with 22 bases left between them. CDR3 length: 17 amino acids. The V gene's germline CDR1 is SGHRS and CDR2 YFSETQ. This CDR3 is CASSATPADKSHNEQFF. As DNA, the CDR3 is TGCGCCAGCAGCGCAACCCCGGCGGACAAGTCCCACAATGAGCAGTTCTTC.

The CDR3 is CAISGLNIGELFF. The CDR3 DNA reads TGTGCCATCAGTGGGTTAAATATCGGGGAGCTGTTTTTT. J is TRBJ2-2 and V is TRBV10-3; D not certain. In germline, CDR1 is ENHRY, CDR2 SYGVKD. The CDR3 totals 13 residues. V was cut by 4 bases and J by 7 bases, with 10 bases left in between.

This chain links TRBV7-8 with TRBJ2-1; 10 bases agree with TRBD1. The germline V gene has CDR1 SGHVS and CDR2 FQNEAQ. The ends lost 3 bases at V and 3 bases at J; junction bases unmatched: 2. This CDR3 has 15 residues. CDR3 nucleotide sequence: TGTGCCAGCAGCTTCCGGGACAGGGGCTACAATGAGCAGTTCTTC. It translates to CASSFRDRGYNEQFF.

This chain connects TRBV5-6 to TRBJ2-1, with D possibly being TRBD2 (6 bases). Germline CDR1 is SGHDT and CDR2 is YYEEEE. The CDR3 length is 12 residues. The V gene lost 6 bases and the J gene lost 8 bases, with 12 bases spanning the gap. This CDR3 reads CASNRWGDEQFF. The CDR3 DNA reads as TGTGCCAGCAATAGGTGGGGGGATGAGCAGTTCTTC.

The V and J genes are TRBV2 and TRBJ1-5; no clear D gene. CDR1 SNHLY and CDR2 FYNNEI come from the germline V gene. With 1 base removed from V and 3 bases from J, the gap between germline ends came to 10 bases. The CDR3 covers 15 residues. CDR3 region: CASSEEREINQPQHF. The DNA for the CDR3 is TGTGCCAGCAGTGAAGAAAGGGAGATCAATCAGCCCCAGCATTTT.

This clone was picked up a small number of times. The rearrangement links TRBV19 to TRBJ2-1; D uncertain. The V end lost 7 bases, the J end lost 0 bases, and 10 bases lay between the germline ends. Germline assignment: CDR1 LNHDA and CDR2 SQIVND (reference sequence). The CDR3 sequence is 14 residues long. This CDR3 is CASISAGSYNEQFF. In DNA, the CDR3 is TGTGCCAGTATCTCGGCCGGCTCCTACAATGAGCAGTTCTTC.

The V gene is TRBV5-8, the J gene TRBJ2-3, with 7 bases lining up with TRBD1. CDR1 and CDR2 (germline): SGHTS, YDEGEE. The CDR3 consists of 15 residues. The trim removed 2 bases at V and 2 bases at J, leaving 5 bases unmatched. DNA of the CDR3: TGTGCCAGCAGCTTAGGTGGGACAGCCACAGATACGCAGTATTTT. This translates into CASSLGGTATDTQYF.

This clone was detected only once. Here the CDR3 reads CASGPLAGNSGANVLTF. The CDR3 DNA sequence: TGTGCCAGCGGGCCCCTAGCGGGGAACTCTGGGGCCAACGTCCTGACTTTC. The V call is TRBV27, the J call TRBJ2-6, with 9 nucleotides matching TRBD2. The germline V gene encodes CDR1 MNHEY and CDR2 SMNVEV (reference sequence). With 8 bases clipped from V and 0 bases from J, the junction kept 8 bases outside the gene matches. The CDR3 has 17 amino acids.

This clone came up once. V and J are TRBV7-2 and TRBJ2-5, with D unclear. The CDR3 totals 14 residues. From germline, CDR1 is SGHTA and CDR2 FQGNSA. Trimming left V 2 bases short and J 2 bases short, with 9 bases between. This chain's CDR3 is CASSLLGRQETQYF. CDR3 sequence (DNA): TGTGCCAGCAGCTTACTGGGTCGACAAGAGACCCAGTACTTC.

This chain connects TRBV11-2 to TRBJ2-7; tentative D call: TRBD1 (6 bases). This CDR3 region has 11 residues. V was shortened by 4 bases and J by 6 bases, with 7 bases between the two germline ends. CDR1 is SGHAT and CDR2 is FQNNGV in the germline V gene. CDR3: CASSSRGEQYF. CDR3 nucleotide sequence: TGTGCCAGCAGCTCCAGGGGCGAGCAGTACTTC. Full variable domain (outside the CDR3, taken from reference TRBV11-2 and TRBJ2-7): EAGVAQSPRYKIIEKRQSVAFWCNPISGHATLYWYQQILGQGPKLLIQFQNNGVVDDSQLPKDRFSAERLKGVDSTLKIQPAKLEDSAVYLCASSSRGEQYFGPGTRLTVT.

There are a few counts of this clone. The J gene is TRBJ1-2, the V gene TRBV15; 8 bases are a match to TRBD1. Germline assignment: CDR1 LNHNV and CDR2 YYDKDF (reference sequence). V lost 4 bases, J lost 7 bases, and 14 bases stayed unmatched. This CDR3 region has 16 residues. The CDR3 sequence is CATSMDRVIYLSGYTF. The CDR3 DNA reads as TGTGCCACCAGCATGGACAGGGTGATTTATTTGAGTGGCTACACCTTC.

There are a few counts of this clone. This chain uses TRBV6-5 with TRBJ1-2; 8 bases match TRBD1. Trimming cost V 11 bases and J 6 bases; bases outside gene matches: 5. The CDR3 covers 11 residues. Germline-derived CDR1 and CDR2 are MNHEY and SVGAGI. CDR3 DNA: TGTGCCGGAAGGACAGGGAATGGCTACACCTTC. The encoded protein is CAGRTGNGYTF.